Below, one TCR beta chain is given with its context. Its antigen is currently unknown. The record originates from a study of beta chain features in type 1 diabetes. Overall study results and limits: Type 1 diabetes patients had moderately but significantly shorter TCRB CDR3s in all four CD4+ subsets.

The whole isolated RNA underwent reverse transcription, so sequencing captured expressed TCRB transcripts. Profiling relied on immunoSEQ multiplex PCR, and the TCRdb table lists in-frame clones only, not all of them. The data hold roughly 350,000 clones, with 9.5% to 10% observed a single time. The V and J ends lost 10 bases and 5 bases respectively, with 23 bases between them. Germline V gene sequence: CDR1 ENHRY, CDR2 SYGVKD. The CDR3 spans 15 residues. Source material: central memory CD4+ T cells from blood. The sequence came from a man aged 30 to 45 with type 1 diabetes. The genes are TRBV10-3 and TRBJ1-1; the D gene is possibly TRBD1 (5 bases). The CDR3 DNA reads as TGTGCCAGCGGGAGGAGGGGCGCTTTTGCGACTGAAGCTTTCTTT. Amino acids: CASGRRGAFATEAFF.